This T cell receptor (beta chain) was recorded in a study of blood T cell repertoires in COVID-19. Across the whole study: From the United States, Italy and Spain came samples of acute and convalescent COVID-19. PBMCs, B-cell-depleted T cells, or T cells were the source of the cDNA or gDNA that made up the material.

The CDR3 consists of 17 residues. The V gene end was trimmed by 0 bases and the J gene end by 1 base; junction bases not matched to a gene: 3. The germline V gene has CDR1 LGHNA and CDR2 YSLEER. As handled by the study authors: Amplification from reference gene primers served as the basis for estimated nucleated cell counts. Assay used: immunoSEQ multiplex PCR; TCRdb lists only in-frame clones, some missing. That table is the source of V, J and clone size, and D and trimming were worked out from the DNA. The table shows some 350,000 clones, with about four fifths occurring only once. The gene calls are TRBV4-3 and TRBJ2-3; 11 bases map to TRBD2. This TCR was sampled from a man aged 25 to 45 with active or convalescent COVID-19. The sequencing sample was made of peripheral blood. The CDR3 here is CASSQEPTSGGTDTQYF. The CDR3 nucleotides read TGCGCCAGCAGCCAAGAACCGACTAGCGGGGGCACAGATACGCAGTATTTT.